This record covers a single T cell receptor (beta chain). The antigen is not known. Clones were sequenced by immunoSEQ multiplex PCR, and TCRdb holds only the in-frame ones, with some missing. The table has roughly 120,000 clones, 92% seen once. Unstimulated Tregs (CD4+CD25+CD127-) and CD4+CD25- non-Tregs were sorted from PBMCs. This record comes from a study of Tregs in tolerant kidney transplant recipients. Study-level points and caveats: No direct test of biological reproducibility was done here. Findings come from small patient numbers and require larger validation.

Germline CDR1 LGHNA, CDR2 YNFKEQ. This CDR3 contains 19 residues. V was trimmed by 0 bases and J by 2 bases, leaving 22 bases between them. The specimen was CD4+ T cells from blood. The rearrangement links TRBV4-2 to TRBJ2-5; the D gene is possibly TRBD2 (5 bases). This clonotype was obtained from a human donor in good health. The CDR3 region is CASSQEASSLLGVQETQYF. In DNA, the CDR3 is TGTGCCAGCAGCCAAGAGGCTAGCTCTCTTTTGGGAGTACAAGAGACCCAGTACTTC.